The clone carrying this TCR beta chain was observed at least ten times. Its antigen remains unidentified. The CDR3 has 19 amino acids. Germline V gene data show CDR1 as MGHRA and CDR2 as YSYEKL. V was trimmed by 0 bases and J by 6 bases, leaving 24 bases between them. The data were taken from a study of identical twins. Study-wide results and limits: Models underpredicted monozygotic twin sharing of out-of-frame TCR alpha.

TCRdb passed the 5' RACE reads through MiXCR, listing each CDR3 protein once. The data contain some 320,000 distinct CDR3 sequences, around 12% of them singletons. This sample also belongs to another study, concerning yellow fever vaccine responses in identical twins.

This chain uses TRBV4-1 with TRBJ2-1, with a possible D match to TRBD2 (6 bases). Sequencing was performed on CD8+ T cells sorted from blood. The clonotype originates from a woman between 18 and 29 years old in good health. CDR3 nucleotide sequence: TGCGCCAGCAGCCAAGACTCTCGGTTCCACAGGAGGGATAGCAATGAGCAGTTCTTC. As protein: CASSQDSRFHRRDSNEQFF.